This T cell receptor (beta chain) comes out of a study of blood T cell repertoires in COVID-19. Across the whole study: PBMCs, B-cell-depleted T cells, or T cells were the source of the cDNA or gDNA that made up the material.

V was trimmed by 7 bases and J by 6 bases, leaving 15 bases between them. The length of the CDR3 is 13 residues. Per the germline V gene, CDR1 is MNHEY and CDR2 is SVGEGT. Assay: immunoSEQ multiplex PCR; the TCRdb copy retains only in-frame clones and omits some. The sample has around 260,000 clones; around nine tenths are singletons. This clone has a handful of counts. The study drew participants aged about 18 to 89 years from fewer than 30 US areas. The source material was PBMCs or T cells enriched from blood (not recorded which). The TCR sequence derives from a woman in her 30s who had recovered from COVID-19. J is TRBJ1-2 and V is TRBV6-2 or TRBV6-3; D gene uncertain. CDR3 loop: CASTPMTLNGYTF. The CDR3 coding sequence is TGTGCCAGCACCCCTATGACACTTAATGGCTACACCTTC.